These 21 T cell receptor beta chains share one sample of origin, sequenced in a study of OX40 agonist ivuxolimab in advanced cancers. Libraries were prepared by immunoSEQ multiplex PCR; TCRdb keeps only in-frame clonotypes and omits some of them. The table has 100,000 or so clones, approximately 92% seen once; the top ten hold around 3.3%. Sample: CD4+ or CD8+ T cells sorted from blood, taken in a trial of the OX40 agonist ivuxolimab. These receptors all come from an adult with an advanced solid tumor such as melanoma, head and neck, liver or kidney cancer.

With respect to this clone: Other DNA sequences within the sample encode an identical CDR3. The chain has TRBV27 and TRBJ1-1; tentatively, D is TRBD1 (5 bases). CDR1 is MNHEY, CDR2 SMNVEV, per germline (reference sequence). Trimming removed 2 bases at V and 1 base at J, with 5 bases between. This CDR3 comprises 13 residues. The CDR3, as DNA: TGTGCCAGCAGTTTAGGGGGGAACACTGAAGCTTTCTTT. Translated: CASSLGGNTEAFF.

The J gene is TRBJ2-7, the V gene TRBV5-4; 11 bases line up with TRBD1. J lost 3 bases, V lost 3 bases, and 2 bases had no gene match. This CDR3 has 14 amino acids. Germline CDR1 and CDR2: SGHNT and YYREEE (reference sequence). CDR3 sequence: CASSSGTGGYEQYF. The DNA for the CDR3 is TGTGCCAGCAGCTCCGGGACAGGGGGCTACGAGCAGTACTTC. The full variable domain, with the rest looked up from reference TRBV5-4 and TRBJ2-7, is ETGVTQSPTHLIKTRGQQVTLRCSSQSGHNTVSWYQQALGQGPQFIFQYYREEENGRGNFPPRFSGLQFPNYSSELNVNALELDDSALYLCASSSGTGGYEQYFGPGTRLTVT.

The J gene is TRBJ1-1, the V gene TRBV27, with 9 positions matching TRBD1. The germline V gene has CDR1 MNHEY and CDR2 SMNVEV (reference sequence). V lost 7 bases, J lost 2 bases, and 5 bases stayed unmatched. The CDR3 is 14 residues long. This CDR3 is CASIKDRGNTEAFF. As DNA, the CDR3 is TGTGCCAGCATTAAGGACAGGGGAAACACTGAAGCTTTCTTT.

This chain uses TRBV7-2 with TRBJ2-1; D is uncertain. V lost 5 bases and J lost 6, with 8 bases in between. The CDR3 length is 12 residues. Germline V lookup: CDR1 SGHTA, CDR2 FQGNSA. The CDR3 bases are TGTGCCAGCAGCCAAGACTTCAATGAGCAGTTCTTC. This codes for CASSQDFNEQFF.

The chain has TRBV29-1 and TRBJ2-7, with TRBD2 matching over 9 bases. This CDR3 is 13 amino acids long. J was trimmed by 4 bases and V by 6 bases; bases with no gene match: 7. CDR1 and CDR2 (germline): SQVTM, ANQGSEA. In DNA, the CDR3 is TGCAGCGTGAGAGGGGGACTAGCTTACGAGCAGTACTTC. Translating gives CSVRGGLAYEQYF.

The J gene is TRBJ2-7, the V gene TRBV4-3; TRBD2 matches at 8 bases. Germline CDR1 is LGHNA and CDR2 is YSLEER. J gave up 0 bases and V 1 base, and 5 bases lay outside the gene matches. The CDR3 loop spans 16 amino acids. CDR3 sequence (DNA): TGCGCCAGCAGCCAAGGCTCCGGGGGGGCCTCCTACGAGCAGTACTTC. This translates into CASSQGSGGASYEQYF.

The CDR3, as DNA: TGCGCCACCCTAGACGTAAACTCCTACGAGCAGTACTTC. This encodes CATLDVNSYEQYF. The chain employs TRBV10-2 and TRBJ2-7; D is unclear. This CDR3 contains 13 residues. Trimming removed 10 bases from V and 0 bases from J, with 13 bases in between. The germline CDR1 and CDR2 sequences are WSHSY and SAAADI.

The genes are TRBV12-5 and TRBJ2-7; D remains ambiguous. The ends were cut back, 3 bases at V and 2 bases at J, with 8 bases in the middle. This CDR3 comprises 13 residues. The V gene's germline CDR1 is LGHNT and CDR2 FRNRAP. CDR3: CASGLGSPYEQYF. CDR3 nucleotide sequence: TGTGCTAGTGGTTTAGGCAGCCCCTACGAGCAGTACTTC. The whole variable domain, filled in from reference TRBV12-5 and TRBJ2-7, reads DARVTQTPRHKVTEMGQEVTMRCQPILGHNTVFWYRQTMMQGLELLAYFRNRAPLDDSGMPKDRFSAEMPDATLATLKIQPSEPRDSAVYFCASGLGSPYEQYFGPGTRLTVT.

The chain is built from TRBV4-1 and TRBJ2-1; 12 nucleotides agree with TRBD1. Losses at the gene ends were 1 base for V and 14 bases for J; bases not matched to a gene: 18. This CDR3 has 18 residues. The germline CDR1 and CDR2 sequences are MGHRA and YSYEKL. CDR3 region: CASSQVPGQGARIGGEFF. In DNA form, the CDR3 reads TGCGCCAGCAGCCAAGTCCCGGGACAGGGGGCGCGAATTGGCGGAGAGTTCTTC.

The chain couples TRBV10-1 to TRBJ2-4; no firm D call. With 3 bases removed from V and 0 bases from J, the gap between germline ends came to 6 bases. Germline V gene sequence: CDR1 WNHNN, CDR2 SYGVQD (reference sequence). The CDR3 is 14 residues long. The CDR3: CASSDTLAKNIQYF. CDR3 DNA: TGCGCCAGCAGTGACACTCTAGCCAAAAACATTCAGTACTTC.

This clone was seen a single time. The chain recombines TRBV12-5 with TRBJ1-1, with TRBD1 matching over 9 bases. The CDR3 spans 14 residues. The germline CDR1 and CDR2 sequences are LGHNT and FRNRAP. With V trimmed by 7 bases and J by 6 bases, 9 bases remained unmatched. The CDR3, as DNA: TGTGCTAGTGCTACTACCGGGACAGGGCCTGAAGCTTTCTTT. Protein sequence: CASATTGTGPEAFF.

The chain recombines TRBV5-1 with TRBJ2-7; 10 bases are shared with TRBD2. CDR3 length: 17 amino acids. V gave up 0 bases and J gave up 0 bases; unmatched junction bases: 6. CDR1 and CDR2 (germline): SGHRS, YFSETQ. CDR3 loop: CASSLDPGTSVSYEQYF. Here the CDR3 DNA reads TGCGCCAGCAGCTTGGATCCAGGGACTAGCGTCTCCTACGAGCAGTACTTC.

This sequence joins TRBV19 and TRBJ2-3, with D tentatively TRBD1 (6 bases). Deletions cut 8 bases from V and 2 bases from J, with 17 bases between. The CDR3 totals 15 residues. Looked up from germline, CDR1 is LNHDA and CDR2 is SQIVND (reference sequence). The CDR3 bases are TGTGCCAGTGATCTTAAAGGGGGATACACAGATACGCAGTATTTT. Amino acid sequence: CASDLKGGYTDTQYF.

The DNA of the CDR3 is TGTGCCAGCAGTTACTCGGAGCAGGCGCAGCACGAGCAGTACTTC. It encodes CASSYSEQAQHEQYF. This chain joins TRBV6-5 and TRBJ2-7; D gene uncertain. The germline V and J ends were trimmed by 0 bases and 5 bases, with 14 bases remaining between them. Germline CDR1 and CDR2: MNHEY and SVGAGI. The CDR3 has 15 amino acids.

Remarks on this clone: Other DNA sequences from this sample encode an identical CDR3 as well. This CDR3 reads CASSPGGGLGAFEAFF. The CDR3 region has the DNA TGTGCCAGCAGCCCCGGAGGGGGTCTTGGAGCGTTTGAAGCTTTCTTT. This chain connects TRBV9 to TRBJ1-1; D is perhaps TRBD1 (6 bases). The CDR3 has 16 amino acids. Germline assignment: CDR1 SGDLS and CDR2 YYNGEE. Trimming pared 4 bases from V and 7 bases from J, leaving 23 bases between.

The chain links TRBV11-2 to TRBJ2-1; D is unclear. V dropped 2 bases and J dropped 9 bases, with 5 bases sitting between them. In germline, CDR1 is SGHAT, CDR2 FQNNGV. The CDR3 is 11 amino acids. The CDR3 loop is CASSLNREQFF. As DNA, the CDR3 is TGTGCCAGCAGCTTAAACCGTGAGCAGTTCTTC.

V and J are TRBV5-8 and TRBJ1-2, with 7 positions matching TRBD1. Germline CDR1 SGHTS, CDR2 YDEGEE. This CDR3 comprises 13 residues. V lost 4 bases and J lost 4; bases outside the gene matches: 4. In DNA form, the CDR3 reads TGTGCCAGCAGCCTGGGACAGCGCTATGGCTACACCTTC. Its protein product is CASSLGQRYGYTF.

This rearrangement joins TRBV13 to TRBJ1-1, with D possibly being TRBD1 (5 bases). Trimming cost V 5 bases and J 5 bases, with 12 bases left between them. CDR1 and CDR2 (germline): PRHDT, FYEKMQ (reference sequence). CDR3 length: 13 amino acids. The CDR3 reads CASSATVVTEAFF. CDR3 coding DNA: TGTGCCAGCAGCGCGACAGTCGTTACTGAAGCTTTCTTT.

The CDR3 DNA follows: TGCGCCAGCAGCCCAACGCTAGGAGAAACGGAGACCCAGTACTTC. This encodes CASSPTLGETETQYF. The chain employs TRBV4-3 and TRBJ2-5; unclear D gene. V lost 4 bases to trimming and J lost 5 bases, with 17 bases between them. The germline V gene has CDR1 LGHNA and CDR2 YSLEER. The CDR3 spans 15 residues.

V gene TRBV5-4 combines with J gene TRBJ2-3; possible D gene TRBD2, 5 bases. With 3 bases removed from V and 3 bases from J, the gap between germline ends came to 5 bases. This CDR3 spans 12 amino acids. Germline loops: CDR1 SGHNT, CDR2 YYREEE (reference sequence). The CDR3 DNA reads as TGTGCCAGCAGCTCGGGGACAGATACGCAGTATTTT. This encodes CASSSGTDTQYF.

The chain combines TRBV4-3 with TRBJ2-1; weak D call: TRBD2 (6 bases). V gave up 1 base and J gave up 12 bases, with 22 bases separating them. This CDR3 has 16 amino acids. CDR1 is LGHNA, CDR2 YSLEER, per germline. This chain's CDR3 is CASSQGSEADVGGQFF. CDR3 bases: TGCGCCAGCAGCCAAGGATCAGAGGCAGACGTCGGGGGGCAGTTCTTC.